The clone carrying this T cell receptor beta chain is a singleton in its sample. Its antigen is unknown. This record comes from a study of T cell responses to AZD1222 COVID-19 vaccine. Study-wide results and caveats: Spike as a whole was targeted by vaccine-associated CD4 TCRs, dominant at 160-218 and 743-854.

The assay was immunoSEQ multiplex PCR, and TCRdb's table has in-frame clones only and misses some. The repertoire holds 150,000 to 200,000 clones, with around 92% as singletons. Germline lookup yields CDR1 ENHRY and CDR2 SYGVKD. This CDR3 comprises 14 residues. The V gene end was trimmed by 6 bases and the J gene end by 4 bases; junction bases not matched to a gene: 5. The source was peripheral blood, collected on day 0 of AZD1222 vaccination. This TCR was sampled from an adult in good health. The rearrangement joins TRBV10-3 to TRBJ1-1; 10 positions agree with TRBD1. CDR3 sequence (DNA): TGTGCCATCAGCCTGGGACAGGGGATCACTGAAGCTTTCTTT. Protein: CAISLGQGITEAFF.